The 21 T cell receptor beta chains below come from one sample, sequenced in a study of a mutant IDH1 vaccine in newly diagnosed glioma. Using immunoSEQ multiplex PCR, the repertoire was profiled, and TCRdb retains in-frame clones only, with some absent. The sample holds 60,000 to 75,000 clones, approximately 79% seen once. Time point: baseline, week 1 (first vaccination visit). The treatment here: pre-vaccination baseline after standard-of-care therapy. The sample consisted of PBMCs, taken from a glioma patient treated with radiotherapy, temozolomide or both. The origin of the receptors is a man aged 45-60 years with glioma.

This chain links TRBV10-3 with TRBJ2-3, with 7 bases that match TRBD1. Germline V gene lookup returns CDR1 ENHRY and CDR2 SYGVKD. V shed 4 bases, J shed 1 base, and the junction held 5 bases outside the gene matches. The CDR3 is 15 amino acids. The CDR3 DNA follows: TGTGCCATCAGTGCTACAGGGGACGGCACAGATACGCAGTATTTT. As protein: CAISATGDGTDTQYF.

The chain links TRBV6-5 to TRBJ1-1; D might be TRBD1 (6 bases). The CDR3 loop spans 14 amino acids. With 4 bases removed from V and 1 base from J, the gap between germline ends came to 10 bases. Germline loops: CDR1 MNHEY, CDR2 SVGAGI. In DNA, the CDR3 is TGTGCCAGCAGTTGGGGACATAAGAACACTGAAGCTTTCTTT. The encoded protein is CASSWGHKNTEAFF.

CDR3 sequence reads: CASSWEGLAGEETQYF. DNA for the CDR3: TGTGCCAGCAGCTGGGAGGGACTAGCGGGGGAAGAGACCCAGTACTTC. The chain carries TRBV5-5 and TRBJ2-5, with TRBD2 matching 14 bases. CDR1 and CDR2 (germline): SGHKS, YYEKEE (reference sequence). Germline trimming cut 3 bases from V and 3 bases from J; bases unmatched to any gene: 4. CDR3 length equals 16 residues.

The V call is TRBV5-6, the J call TRBJ2-1; a possible D gene is TRBD1 (6 bases). Per germline, CDR1 SGHDT and CDR2 YYEEEE. Trimming cost V 4 bases and J 0 bases, with 14 bases left between them. The CDR3 totals 16 residues. CDR3 sequence: CASSRLDSYSYNEQFF. The CDR3 DNA is TGTGCCAGCAGCCGACTGGACAGTTACTCCTACAATGAGCAGTTCTTC.

This clone was seen just once. The V and J genes are TRBV7-2 and TRBJ1-3, with D unresolved. The germline CDR1 and CDR2 sequences are SGHTA and FQGNSA. Trimming shortened V by 2 bases and J by 4 bases, and 12 bases separated the two germline ends. The CDR3 length is 15 residues. In DNA, the CDR3 is TGTGCCAGCAGCTTATCCGGGAATCGGGGAAACACCATATATTTT. Residues: CASSLSGNRGNTIYF.

The chain has TRBV2 and TRBJ1-2, with 8 bases aligning to TRBD1. This CDR3 has 14 residues. After removal of 6 bases from V and 4 bases from J, the junction contained 7 bases not matched to a gene. Germline V gene sequence: CDR1 SNHLY, CDR2 FYNNEI. The CDR3 loop is CASSRQGLRYGYTF. DNA for the CDR3: TGTGCCAGCAGCCGACAGGGGCTACGCTATGGCTACACCTTC.

V usage is TRBV7-2 and J usage is TRBJ1-2; possible D gene TRBD1, 6 bases. Germline V gene data show CDR1 as SGHTA and CDR2 as FQGNSA. The CDR3 contains 13 residues. The V end lost 3 bases, the J end lost 8 bases, and 13 bases lay between the germline ends. The CDR3 spells CASSLGGGSGYTF. CDR3 coding DNA: TGTGCCAGCAGCTTGGGGGGCGGGTCGGGCTACACCTTC. The whole variable domain, remainder taken from reference TRBV7-2 and TRBJ1-2, is GAGVSQSPSNKVTEKGKDVELRCDPISGHTALYWYRQSLGQGLEFLIYFQGNSAPDKSGLPSDRFSAERTGGSVSTLTIQRTQQEDSAVYLCASSLGGGSGYTFGSGTRLTVV.

V and J are TRBV29-1 and TRBJ2-1, with D unresolved. CDR3 length: 13 amino acids. V was clipped by 5 bases and J by 3 bases, with 11 bases between them. From germline, CDR1 is SQVTM and CDR2 ANQGSEA. The CDR3 loop reads CSVHNTFYNEQFF. The CDR3 nucleotides read TGCAGCGTTCATAACACTTTCTACAATGAGCAGTTCTTC.

CDR3 region: CASSLDLGFNEKLFF. The DNA of the CDR3 is TGTGCCAGCAGCTTAGATTTAGGGTTTAATGAAAAACTGTTTTTT. The chain has TRBV11-2 and TRBJ1-4; D gene uncertain. The CDR3 runs 15 residues. V was trimmed by 0 bases and J by 4 bases, leaving 9 bases between them. Germline loops: CDR1 SGHAT, CDR2 FQNNGV.

The chain carries TRBV29-1 and TRBJ2-3; D not resolved. Trimming took 6 bases from V and 1 from J, leaving 11 bases between them. The germline gives CDR1 SQVTM, CDR2 ANQGSEA. The CDR3 is made up of 13 amino acids. The CDR3 protein is CSVNPTGTDTQYF. In DNA form, the CDR3 reads TGCAGCGTCAACCCTACAGGCACAGATACGCAGTATTTT.

The rearrangement uses TRBV19 and TRBJ2-2; the D gene is possibly TRBD1 (6 bases). The V gene's germline CDR1 is LNHDA and CDR2 SQIVND (reference sequence). This CDR3 is 13 amino acids long. Trimming pared 4 bases from V and 6 bases from J, leaving 9 bases between. The CDR3 protein is CASSTGAAGELFF. Written as DNA, the CDR3 is TGTGCCAGTAGTACAGGGGCAGCCGGGGAGCTGTTTTTT.

CDR3 loop: CATSGQGGEQYF. DNA of the CDR3: TGCGCCACCTCGGGACAGGGGGGCGAGCAGTACTTC. The rearrangement uses TRBV5-1 and TRBJ2-7; 11 bases agree with TRBD1. Losses at the gene ends were 9 bases for V and 6 bases for J; bases not matched to a gene: 5. The germline gives CDR1 SGHRS, CDR2 YFSETQ. The CDR3 has 12 residues.

The chain couples TRBV5-5 to TRBJ2-2; no definite D call. The CDR3 runs 18 residues. Germline assignment: CDR1 SGHKS and CDR2 YYEKEE (reference sequence). With 0 bases removed from V and 6 bases from J, the gap between germline ends came to 21 bases. The CDR3 nucleotides are TGTGCCAGCAGCTTGGCCAAAGTGGGCCGAACACGCGCCGGGGAGCTGTTTTTT. Its protein is CASSLAKVGRTRAGELFF.

This chain connects TRBV4-1 to TRBJ2-5; 8 nucleotides line up with TRBD2. Germline V gene data show CDR1 as MGHRA and CDR2 as YSYEKL. CDR3 size: 15 residues. V trimming: 5 bases; J trimming: 5 bases; junction bases outside the gene matches: 10. CDR3 protein: CASSYGSGGPETQYF. The CDR3 nucleotides read TGCGCCAGCAGCTATGGTTCGGGGGGGCCTGAGACCCAGTACTTC.

The chain is built from TRBV6-5 and TRBJ2-7; D gene unclear. Germline values: CDR1 MNHEY, CDR2 SVGAGI. The length of the CDR3 is 13 residues. V was pared by 6 bases and J by 2 bases, with 11 bases between. The CDR3 DNA reads as TGTGCCAGCAGCTCGGACCTGGCCTACGAGCAGTACTTC. The encoded protein is CASSSDLAYEQYF.

The V gene is TRBV7-2, the J gene TRBJ1-5, with a tentative D call TRBD1 (5 bases). This CDR3 spans 15 amino acids. Germline CDR1 and CDR2: SGHTA and FQGNSA. The V gene lost 6 bases and the J gene lost 4 bases, with 16 bases spanning the gap. The CDR3 DNA reads TGTGCCAGCAGTTCAAACGGCCGGGGGAATCAGCCCCAGCATTTT. Translated, it gives CASSSNGRGNQPQHF. The full variable domain, in which reference TRBV7-2 and TRBJ1-5 provide the parts outside the CDR3, is GAGVSQSPSNKVTEKGKDVELRCDPISGHTALYWYRQSLGQGLEFLIYFQGNSAPDKSGLPSDRFSAERTGGSVSTLTIQRTQQEDSAVYLCASSSNGRGNQPQHFGDGTRLSIL.

The gene calls are TRBV19 and TRBJ2-3; D might be TRBD1 (5 bases). Looked up from germline, CDR1 is LNHDA and CDR2 is SQIVND (reference sequence). V was trimmed by 6 bases and J by 5 bases, leaving 15 bases between them. The CDR3 has 14 amino acids. The CDR3 reads CASRSRGAVDTQYF. The CDR3 DNA sequence: TGTGCCAGTAGGAGTAGGGGTGCAGTAGATACGCAGTATTTT.

This clone was seen a few times. The V and J genes are TRBV27 and TRBJ1-1, with D unresolved. In germline, CDR1 is MNHEY, CDR2 SMNVEV (reference sequence). The CDR3 length is 13 residues. V was pared by 6 bases and J by 2 bases, with 10 bases between. DNA of the CDR3: TGTGCCAGCAGCATAGACATTAACACTGAAGCTTTCTTT. Its translation: CASSIDINTEAFF.

This chain joins TRBV27 and TRBJ1-1; no definite D call. V lost 7 bases and J lost 5, with 11 bases in between. CDR3 size: 12 residues. The germline CDR1 and CDR2 sequences are MNHEY and SMNVEV (reference sequence). The CDR3: CASKKRDTEAFF. The CDR3 bases are TGTGCCAGCAAAAAAAGGGATACTGAAGCTTTCTTT.

The chain is built from TRBV7-6 and TRBJ1-5; D is possibly TRBD1 (5 bases). The CDR3 totals 13 residues. Trimming cost V 3 bases and J 5 bases, with 8 bases left between them. Germline lookup yields CDR1 SGHVS and CDR2 FNYEAQ. The CDR3 protein is CASSFSTDQPQHF. CDR3 sequence (DNA): TGTGCCAGCAGCTTTTCGACAGATCAGCCCCAGCATTTT.

For this clone: The same CDR3 arises from other DNA sequences in this sample as well. This sequence joins TRBV5-5 and TRBJ1-3; the D gene is possibly TRBD1 (6 bases). Germline V gene lookup returns CDR1 SGHKS and CDR2 YYEKEE (reference sequence). V lost 5 bases, J lost 0 bases, and 9 bases lay in between. This CDR3 comprises 14 residues. The CDR3 protein is CASSRGGSGNTIYF. The DNA for the CDR3 is TGTGCCAGCAGTAGGGGGGGCTCTGGAAACACCATATATTTT.